The 29 T cell receptor beta chains below come from one sample, sequenced in a study of OX40 agonist ivuxolimab in advanced cancers. This table comes from immunoSEQ multiplex PCR, and its TCRdb copy is limited to in-frame clones, with some not included. Of 65,000 to 90,000 clones listed, 84% are singletons. Sequenced material: CD4+ or CD8+ T cells sorted from blood, taken in a trial of the OX40 agonist ivuxolimab. These receptors were taken from an adult with an advanced solid tumor such as melanoma, head and neck, liver or kidney cancer.

This chain uses TRBV7-2 with TRBJ2-3; D ambiguous. Trimming pared 1 base from V and 0 bases from J, leaving 8 bases between. The length of the CDR3 is 15 residues. Germline CDR1 SGHTA, CDR2 FQGNSA. The CDR3: CASSLEGQSTDTQYF. The CDR3, as DNA: TGTGCCAGCAGCTTAGAGGGCCAGAGCACAGATACGCAGTATTTT.

This chain joins TRBV6-5 and TRBJ1-1; TRBD1 matches at 10 bases. This CDR3 has 13 amino acids. The V segment lost 5 bases and the J segment 7 bases; nucleotides outside the gene matches: 4. Germline V lookup: CDR1 MNHEY, CDR2 SVGAGI. The CDR3 nucleotides are TGTGCCAGCAGTAAGACAGGGGGCAATGAAGCTTTCTTT. Translated, it gives CASSKTGGNEAFF.

V gene TRBV7-3 combines with J gene TRBJ2-2; the match to TRBD2 covers 7 bases. The CDR3 is made up of 18 amino acids. CDR1 SGHTA and CDR2 FQGTGA come from the germline V gene. V lost 2 bases to trimming and J lost 5 bases; unmatched junction nucleotides: 14. The CDR3 loop reads CASSLYAPGAGGTGELFF. Here the CDR3 DNA reads TGTGCCAGCAGCTTATATGCCCCCGGGGCCGGGGGGACCGGGGAGCTGTTTTTT.

This sequence joins TRBV30 and TRBJ2-7, with 7 bases identical to TRBD2. Germline V CDR1 and CDR2: GTSNPN, SVGIG (reference sequence). V gave up 0 bases and J gave up 3 bases; unmatched junction bases: 8. The CDR3 runs to 15 residues. The CDR3 reads CAWSVRGVSVYEQYF. DNA for the CDR3: TGTGCCTGGAGTGTACGGGGGGTGAGCGTCTACGAGCAGTACTTC.

V is TRBV7-7 and J is TRBJ2-3; 13 bases fit TRBD2. The CDR3 contains 17 residues. The germline CDR1 and CDR2 sequences are SSHAT and FNYEAQ (reference sequence). V was clipped by 5 bases and J by 6 bases; unmatched bases: 11. For the CDR3, the DNA is TGTGCCAGCAGCCCCGGACTAGCGGGGGCCACAGGGGATACGCAGTATTTT. As protein: CASSPGLAGATGDTQYF. The whole variable domain, filled in from reference TRBV7-7 and TRBJ2-3, reads GAGVSQSPRYKVTKRGQDVTLRCDPISSHATLYWYQQALGQGPEFLTYFNYEAQPDKSGLPSDRFSAERPEGSISTLTIQRTEQRDSAMYRCASSPGLAGATGDTQYFGPGTRLTVL.

The chain couples TRBV5-6 to TRBJ2-1, with TRBD2 matching 7 bases. CDR3 size: 17 residues. The germline CDR1 and CDR2 sequences are SGHDT and YYEEEE. Losses at the gene ends were 1 base for V and 1 base for J; bases not matched to a gene: 8. The DNA of the CDR3 is TGTGCCAGCAGCTTGCAACTGCGGGGGAGGTCCTACAATGAGCAGTTCTTC. Translation: CASSLQLRGRSYNEQFF.

The chain combines TRBV7-2 with TRBJ2-3, with D uncertain. CDR1 SGHTA and CDR2 FQGNSA come from the germline V gene. This CDR3 is 13 amino acids long. The germline V and J ends were trimmed by 1 base and 6 bases, with 8 bases remaining between them. For the CDR3, the DNA is TGTGCCAGCAGCTTAGTGATTCCGGATACGCAGTATTTT. This sequence encodes CASSLVIPDTQYF.

This clone was seen once. The V call is TRBV27, the J call TRBJ2-3, with D unresolved. V gave up 7 bases and J gave up 1 base, with 12 bases separating them. Germline lookup yields CDR1 MNHEY and CDR2 SMNVEV (reference sequence). CDR3 length: 14 residues. CDR3 region: CASTPRQGTDTQYF. CDR3 DNA sequence: TGTGCCAGCACCCCAAGGCAGGGCACAGATACGCAGTATTTT.

The chain is built from TRBV5-4 and TRBJ1-2; the match to TRBD1 covers 8 bases. Germline loops: CDR1 SGHNT, CDR2 YYREEE (reference sequence). This CDR3 region has 14 residues. V was pared by 4 bases and J by 7 bases, with 9 bases of the junction left unmatched. The CDR3 is CASSQVTDRAGYTF. CDR3 DNA: TGTGCCAGCAGCCAAGTGACGGACAGGGCTGGCTACACCTTC.

The chain employs TRBV6-5 and TRBJ2-3, with 8 bases that match TRBD2. V lost 4 bases and J lost 2; bases outside the gene matches: 2. This CDR3 comprises 14 residues. Looked up from germline, CDR1 is MNHEY and CDR2 is SVGAGI. CDR3: CASSSSGFTDTQYF. In nucleotides, the CDR3 is TGTGCCAGCAGTTCTAGCGGGTTCACAGATACGCAGTATTTT.

CDR3 in DNA: TGCGCCAGCAGCTTGGGTACATCAGGGAGAGATACGCAGTATTTT. Its protein is CASSLGTSGRDTQYF. The chain recombines TRBV5-1 with TRBJ2-3; D tentatively fits TRBD1 or TRBD2 (5 bases each). The CDR3 is 15 amino acids. The germline V gene encodes CDR1 SGHRS and CDR2 YFSETQ. The germline V and J ends were trimmed by 0 bases and 5 bases, with 13 bases remaining between them.

The chain is built from TRBV7-2 and TRBJ2-2, with D perhaps TRBD1 (5 bases). CDR3 length equals 19 residues. V was clipped by 5 bases and J by 0 bases, with 22 bases between them. Germline V gene lookup returns CDR1 SGHTA and CDR2 FQGNSA. CDR3 DNA: TGTGCCAGCAGCATAGGACCTCCAGGACACCCGGCGAACACCGGGGAGCTGTTTTTT. Encoded protein: CASSIGPPGHPANTGELFF.

This chain joins TRBV19 and TRBJ2-3; D perhaps matches TRBD1 (6 bases). There are 14 residues in the CDR3. V lost 3 bases, J lost 6 bases, and 13 bases lay in between. Germline V gives CDR1 LNHDA, CDR2 SQIVND (reference sequence). CDR3 sequence reads: CASSMRTGSDTQYF. In nucleotides, the CDR3 is TGTGCCAGTAGTATGAGAACAGGGTCGGATACGCAGTATTTT.

This chain links TRBV6-6 with TRBJ2-5; D might be TRBD1 (6 bases). The CDR3 is 15 amino acids. Looked up from germline, CDR1 is MNHNY and CDR2 is SVGAGI (reference sequence). The V and J ends lost 6 bases and 5 bases respectively, with 19 bases between them. CDR3 nucleotides: TGTGCCAGCAGGGGGACCGGGACACCGACGGAGACCCAGTACTTC. Translation gives CASRGTGTPTETQYF.

This chain links TRBV19 with TRBJ2-6; 7 bases agree with TRBD1. V shed 5 bases and J 4 bases; nucleotides not matched to a gene: 8. The CDR3 loop spans 16 amino acids. The germline V gene encodes CDR1 LNHDA and CDR2 SQIVND (reference sequence). CDR3 sequence: CASSVLQGSGANVLTF. CDR3 DNA sequence: TGTGCCAGTAGTGTGCTACAGGGGTCAGGGGCCAACGTCCTGACTTTC. Using reference TRBV19 and TRBJ2-6 for the parts outside the CDR3, the full variable domain is DGGITQSPKYLFRKEGQNVTLSCEQNLNHDAMYWYRQDPGQGLRLIYYSQIVNDFQKGDIAEGYSVSREKKESFPLTVTSAQKNPTAFYLCASSVLQGSGANVLTFGAGSRLTVL.

The rearrangement links TRBV27 to TRBJ2-7; D remains unclear. The CDR3 extends over 11 amino acids. Germline-derived CDR1 and CDR2 are MNHEY and SMNVEV (reference sequence). V was clipped by 4 bases and J by 2 bases, with 3 bases between them. CDR3 residues: CASSSPYEQYF. The DNA of the CDR3 is TGTGCCAGCAGTTCCCCCTACGAGCAGTACTTC.

This clone came up a few times. The rearrangement uses TRBV19 and TRBJ1-5; TRBD1 agrees at 9 bases. This CDR3 contains 14 residues. Germline CDR1 reads LNHDA; CDR2 reads SQIVND (reference sequence). V lost 6 bases to trimming and J lost 7 bases; unmatched junction nucleotides: 7. CDR3 sequence reads: CASSNTGGRQPQHF. The CDR3 DNA follows: TGTGCCAGTAGCAATACAGGGGGCAGACAGCCCCAGCATTTT.

This clone has a single count. This chain links TRBV6-5 with TRBJ2-3; D is perhaps TRBD1 (6 bases). Germline lookup yields CDR1 MNHEY and CDR2 SVGAGI. The CDR3 is 16 residues long. V lost 2 bases to trimming and J lost 0 bases, with 12 bases between them. The CDR3 loop reads CASSYGRGPSTDTQYF. The CDR3, as DNA: TGTGCCAGCAGTTACGGCAGGGGACCTAGCACAGATACGCAGTATTTT.

In its sample, this clone was seen once. The chain joins TRBV5-1 to TRBJ2-7; D remains unclear. This CDR3 has 12 residues. Trimming cost V 0 bases and J 6 bases, with 7 bases left between them. Germline V gene data show CDR1 as SGHRS and CDR2 as YFSETQ. CDR3 nucleotides: TGCGCCAGCAGCTTGGAGGGCGGCGAGCAGTACTTC. As protein: CASSLEGGEQYF.

The rearrangement joins TRBV21-1 to TRBJ2-5; the tabulated D call, TRBD2, remains unverified against the DNA. TRBV21-1 is noted as a pseudogene. The CDR3 is 17 residues long. Written as DNA, the CDR3 is TGTGCCAGCAGCAAAATGACTACCCGGATCGCCCAAGAGACCCAGTACTTC. It yields the protein CASSKMTTRIAQETQYF.

The V gene is TRBV7-2, the J gene TRBJ2-7, with 9 bases that match TRBD1. From germline, CDR1 is SGHTA and CDR2 FQGNSA. The CDR3 loop spans 14 amino acids. Germline trimming cut 5 bases from V and 7 bases from J; bases unmatched to any gene: 9. The CDR3 bases are TGTGCCAGCAGCGCAGGACAGGGGCCCCTTGAGCAGTACGTC. Its translation: CASSAGQGPLEQYV.

The chain carries TRBV7-3 and TRBJ2-2; a weak D match, TRBD1 (6 bases). The CDR3 has 14 amino acids. CDR1 is SGHTA and CDR2 is FQGTGA in the germline V gene. V lost 5 bases and J lost 4, with 11 bases in between. The CDR3 bases are TGTGCCAGCAGCGCCGGGGACATCACCGGGGAGCTGTTTTTT. Translating it yields CASSAGDITGELFF.

Only a few counts were recorded for this clone. The chain employs TRBV5-1 and TRBJ1-4; the D gene is possibly TRBD1 (5 bases). Trimming took off 4 bases at V and 5 bases at J, with 18 bases between the two ends. From germline, CDR1 is SGHRS and CDR2 YFSETQ. The CDR3 extends over 16 amino acids. CDR3 in DNA: TGCGCCAGCAGCGAAATGGACTTCAGGGTAAATGAAAAACTGTTTTTT. Amino acids: CASSEMDFRVNEKLFF.

The chain is built from TRBV5-1 and TRBJ2-2, with D possibly TRBD1 on 6 matching bases. This CDR3 is built from 15 residues. Germline CDR1 and CDR2: SGHRS and YFSETQ. Trimming pared 4 bases from V and 2 bases from J, leaving 12 bases between. CDR3 sequence reads: CASSSQGSNTGELFF. CDR3 in DNA: TGCGCCAGCAGCAGCCAGGGGTCTAACACCGGGGAGCTGTTTTTT.

CDR3 DNA: TGTGCCAGCAGTGAAGCGGAGGGTGGCTACACCTTC. Translating gives CASSEAEGGYTF. V usage is TRBV2 and J usage is TRBJ1-2; D not resolved. The V and J ends lost 0 bases and 7 bases respectively, with 6 bases between them. The CDR3 length is 12 residues. Germline CDR1 and CDR2: SNHLY and FYNNEI. Based on the CDR3 plus reference TRBV2 and TRBJ1-2, the full variable domain is EPEVTQTPSHQVTQMGQEVILRCVPISNHLYFYWYRQILGQKVEFLVSFYNNEISEKSEIFDDQFSVERPDGSNFTLKIRSTKLEDSAMYFCASSEAEGGYTFGSGTRLTVV.

The V call is TRBV4-2, the J call TRBJ1-2; perhaps TRBD1 as D (5 bases). Germline V gives CDR1 LGHNA, CDR2 YNFKEQ. V was pared by 0 bases and J by 2 bases, with 13 bases between. The CDR3 runs 16 residues. As DNA, the CDR3 is TGTGCCAGCAGCCAAGATACGGGGACGGACAACTATGGCTACACCTTC. This translates into CASSQDTGTDNYGYTF.

The CDR3: CASSSGLEYPNEQFF. The CDR3 coding sequence is TGTGCCAGCAGCTCCGGACTAGAGTACCCCAATGAGCAGTTCTTC. This sequence joins TRBV11-3 and TRBJ2-1; 7 bases are a match to TRBD2. Trimming cost V 4 bases and J 6 bases; bases outside gene matches: 9. This CDR3 region has 15 residues. In germline, CDR1 is SGHNT, CDR2 YENEEA.

The rearrangement uses TRBV5-4 and TRBJ2-6; unclear D gene. The CDR3 totals 13 residues. Germline CDR1 and CDR2: SGHNT and YYREEE (reference sequence). V gave up 4 bases and J gave up 3 bases, with 5 bases separating them. CDR3 coding DNA: TGTGCCAGCAGCGGGTTTGGGGCCAACGTCCTGACTTTC. Protein: CASSGFGANVLTF.

The rearrangement links TRBV5-1 to TRBJ2-5; 9 bases agree with TRBD2. The V gene end was trimmed by 0 bases and the J gene end by 10 bases; junction bases not matched to a gene: 4. Germline loops: CDR1 SGHRS, CDR2 YFSETQ. The CDR3 is 13 residues long. The chain's CDR3 is CASSLAIAGVQYF. Here the CDR3 DNA reads TGCGCCAGCAGCTTGGCAATAGCGGGGGTCCAGTACTTC.